The 8 T cell receptor beta chains listed next were all sequenced from one sample in a study of regulatory T cells. Primers: 52 TRBV forward and 13 TRBJ reverse. Sequencing was performed with immunoSEQ multiplex PCR; in TCRdb, only in-frame clones are kept and a portion is missing. Of 9,000 to 10,000 clones listed, nearly 85% are singletons. The sample taken for sequencing was CD8+ T cells sorted from blood. These receptors all stem from a person under 35 with CD3G deficiency.

This chain joins TRBV11-2 and TRBJ2-7; 10 bases agree with TRBD1. The trim removed 5 bases at V and 2 bases at J, leaving 6 bases unmatched. CDR1 SGHAT and CDR2 FQNNGV come from the germline V gene. The CDR3 contains 15 residues. The CDR3 DNA is TGTGCCAGCAGCGAACCCGGGACAGGGGCCTACGAGCAGTACTTC. This codes for CASSEPGTGAYEQYF.

The V gene is TRBV19, the J gene TRBJ1-1, with a tentative D call TRBD1 (5 bases). The germline V gene encodes CDR1 LNHDA and CDR2 SQIVND (reference sequence). The CDR3 runs to 14 residues. The V gene lost 1 base and the J gene lost 4 bases, with 10 bases spanning the gap. The CDR3 spells CASSIVGVSTEAFF. The CDR3 bases are TGTGCCAGTAGTATAGTAGGGGTGAGCACTGAAGCTTTCTTT.

The chain links TRBV28 to TRBJ2-1; possible D gene TRBD1, 5 bases. V was pared by 4 bases and J by 4 bases, with 11 bases between. Germline loops: CDR1 MDHEN, CDR2 SYDVKM. The CDR3 extends over 14 amino acids. The CDR3, as DNA: TGTGCCAGCAGTTATGGGGCCCCTTACAATGAGCAGTTCTTC. Protein sequence: CASSYGAPYNEQFF.

The chain combines TRBV19 with TRBJ2-6; tentatively, D is TRBD1 or TRBD2 (5 bases each). Germline V CDR1 and CDR2: LNHDA, SQIVND (reference sequence). V shed 5 bases and J shed 0 bases, with 23 bases lying between them. There are 20 residues in the CDR3. The CDR3, as DNA: TGTGCCAGTAGTGCCCTCTGGGACGGAGCTCTGGGCTCTGGGGCCAACGTCCTGACTTTC. Residues: CASSALWDGALGSGANVLTF. Supplemented by reference TRBV19 and TRBJ2-6, the full variable domain reads DGGITQSPKYLFRKEGQNVTLSCEQNLNHDAMYWYRQDPGQGLRLIYYSQIVNDFQKGDIAEGYSVSREKKESFPLTVTSAQKNPTAFYLCASSALWDGALGSGANVLTFGAGSRLTVL.

This rearrangement joins TRBV11-2 to TRBJ1-4; maybe TRBD1 (5 bases). Germline loops: CDR1 SGHAT, CDR2 FQNNGV. The CDR3 sequence is 15 residues long. Trimming stripped 5 bases from V and 8 bases from J, with 18 bases between. CDR3 sequence (DNA): TGTGCCAGCAGCCGAACGGGGACCGGCTACGAAAAACTGTTTTTT. Residues: CASSRTGTGYEKLFF.

The rearrangement uses TRBV6-1 and TRBJ2-7; tentative D call: TRBD2 (6 bases). Germline V gives CDR1 MNHNS, CDR2 SASEGT. V was cut by 5 bases and J by 6 bases, with 14 bases left in between. This CDR3 is 13 amino acids long. This CDR3 is CASSLFGGAEQYF. The CDR3 DNA reads TGTGCCAGCAGTTTATTCGGCGGGGCCGAGCAGTACTTC.

The gene calls are TRBV21-1 and TRBJ2-6; no DNA check was done on the table's D call, TRBD1. TRBV21-1 counts as a pseudogene. The CDR3 spans 16 residues. CDR3 in amino acids: CASSIPGVSGANVLTF. The CDR3 nucleotides are TGTGCCAGCAGCATACCAGGGGTGAGCGGGGCCAACGTCCTGACTTTC.

The rearrangement uses TRBV28 and TRBJ1-4; D unresolved. The V gene's germline CDR1 is MDHEN and CDR2 SYDVKM. The CDR3 is 12 residues long. Trimming pared 2 bases from V and 11 bases from J, leaving 9 bases between. CDR3 nucleotides: TGTGCCAGCAGTTTAGAAGGTGGTAAACTGTTTTTT. This gives the protein CASSLEGGKLFF.